This TCR beta chain was identified in a study of CD8 T cells in Susac syndrome. The RNA input was roughly 0.45 to 1 ug, and it was reverse transcribed with random hexamers. MiXCR, applied by TCRdb to the immunoSEQ multiplex PCR reads, yields one record per CDR3 protein. Among some 140,000 distinct CDR3 sequences listed, 75% to 90% were seen once. The CDR3 has 14 amino acids. Germline V gives CDR1 MNHEY, CDR2 SVGAGI. Trimming removed 2 bases from V and 4 bases from J, with 11 bases in between. The study sequenced TCR beta in blood CD8+ and CD4+ T cells. The sample holds a few counts of this clonotype. The TCR was taken from a human donor with multiple sclerosis. The rearrangement uses TRBV6-5 and TRBJ1-1, with no clear D. Sequencing used CD8+ T cells from PBMCs. CDR3 sequence: CASSYEGKGTEAFF. The CDR3 region has the DNA TGTGCCAGCAGTTACGAGGGTAAGGGCACTGAAGCTTTCTTT.